These 6 T cell receptor beta chains share one sample of origin, sequenced in a study of blood T cell repertoires in COVID-19. Repertoires were generated with immunoSEQ multiplex PCR, while TCRdb's copy carries only in-frame clones and drops some. The profile shows hundreds of thousands of clones, approximately 80% of them singletons. The specimen sequenced was PBMCs or T cells enriched from blood (not recorded which). The receptors shown here come from a young man with acute COVID-19.

The chain joins TRBV28 to TRBJ1-1, with 10 positions matching TRBD1. Germline CDR1 and CDR2: MDHEN and SYDVKM. V shed 4 bases and J 2 bases; nucleotides not matched to a gene: 4. The CDR3 extends over 15 amino acids. The CDR3 DNA reads as TGTGCCAGCAGTTGGGGGACAGGGGTAAACACTGAAGCTTTCTTT. Translated, it gives CASSWGTGVNTEAFF.

The chain joins TRBV3-1 (or the pseudogene TRBV3-2) to TRBJ2-1; TRBD2 matches at 10 bases. The V gene's germline CDR1 is LGHDT and CDR2 YNNKEL (reference sequence). Germline trimming cut 4 bases from V and 6 bases from J; bases unmatched to any gene: 18. The CDR3 totals 19 residues. CDR3 nucleotides: TGTGCCAGCAGCCGAGAGGGGGCTAGCGGGGGCAAGAGTCGCAATGAGCAGTTCTTC. Amino acids: CASSREGASGGKSRNEQFF.

The chain has TRBV7-9 and TRBJ1-5, with 12 nucleotides matching TRBD1. CDR1 is SEHNR and CDR2 is FQNEAQ in the germline V gene (reference sequence). The CDR3 consists of 17 residues. V was pared by 6 bases and J by 0 bases, with 6 bases of the junction left unmatched. The CDR3: CASSSGTGGYSNQPQHF. DNA of the CDR3: TGTGCCAGCAGTTCCGGGACAGGGGGCTATAGCAATCAGCCCCAGCATTTT. Full variable domain (missing parts from reference TRBV7-9 and TRBJ1-5): DTGVSQNPRHKITKRGQNVTFRCDPISEHNRLYWYRQTLGQGPEFLTYFQNEAQLEKSRLLSDRFSAERPKGSFSTLEIQRTEQGDSAMYLCASSSGTGGYSNQPQHFGDGTRLSIL.

The CDR3 DNA reads as TGTGCCAGCAGAACTACCGCCTACGAGCAGTACTTC. Translated: CASRTTAYEQYF. V and J are TRBV6-5 and TRBJ2-7; D is unclear. The CDR3 covers 12 residues. The germline V gene has CDR1 MNHEY and CDR2 SVGAGI. Between the trimmed V and J ends, which lost 6 bases and 2 bases, there was a span of 8 bases.

The chain recombines TRBV7-2 with TRBJ1-1, with D possibly TRBD1 on 6 matching bases. This CDR3 has 14 residues. Between the trimmed V and J ends, which lost 1 base and 4 bases, there was a span of 10 bases. CDR1 SGHTA and CDR2 FQGNSA come from the germline V gene. The CDR3 bases are TGTGCCAGCAGCTTAGTGGCCAGGGGCACTGAAGCTTTCTTT. It yields the protein CASSLVARGTEAFF.

This clone has just one count. The genes are TRBV4-1 and TRBJ2-7; 7 nucleotides match TRBD2. Germline values: CDR1 MGHRA, CDR2 YSYEKL. J was trimmed by 3 bases and V by 0 bases; bases with no gene match: 14. This CDR3 comprises 18 residues. The CDR3 reads CASSQDPRGAGILYEQYF. The CDR3 coding sequence is TGCGCCAGCAGCCAAGACCCGCGGGGAGCGGGGATTCTCTACGAGCAGTACTTC.